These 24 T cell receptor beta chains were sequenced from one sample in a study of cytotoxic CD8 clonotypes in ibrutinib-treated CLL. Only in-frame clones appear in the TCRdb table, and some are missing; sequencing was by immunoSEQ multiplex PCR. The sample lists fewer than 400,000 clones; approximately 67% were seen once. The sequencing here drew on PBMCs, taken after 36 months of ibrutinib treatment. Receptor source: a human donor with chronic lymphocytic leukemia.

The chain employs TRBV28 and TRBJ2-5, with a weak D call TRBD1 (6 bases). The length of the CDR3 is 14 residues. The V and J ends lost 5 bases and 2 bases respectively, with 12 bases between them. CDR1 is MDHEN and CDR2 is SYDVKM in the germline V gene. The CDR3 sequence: CASSQDRRQETQYF. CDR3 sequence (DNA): TGTGCCAGCAGTCAAGACAGGAGACAAGAGACCCAGTACTTC. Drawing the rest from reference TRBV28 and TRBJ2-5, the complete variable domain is DVKVTQSSRYLVKRTGEKVFLECVQDMDHENMFWYRQDPGLGLRLIYFSYDVKMKEKGDIPEGYSVSREKKERFSLILESASTNQTSMYLCASSQDRRQETQYFGPGTRLLVL.

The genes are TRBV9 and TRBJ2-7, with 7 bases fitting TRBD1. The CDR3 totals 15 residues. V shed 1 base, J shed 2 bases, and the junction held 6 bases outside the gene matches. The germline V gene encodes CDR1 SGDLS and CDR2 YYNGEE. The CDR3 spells CASSVRTGTAYEQYF. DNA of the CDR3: TGTGCCAGCAGCGTACGAACCGGGACAGCCTACGAGCAGTACTTC.

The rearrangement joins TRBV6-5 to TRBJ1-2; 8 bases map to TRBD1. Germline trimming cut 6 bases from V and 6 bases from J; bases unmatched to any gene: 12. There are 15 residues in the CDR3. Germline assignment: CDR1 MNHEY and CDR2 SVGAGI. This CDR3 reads CASRGQGVEINGYTF. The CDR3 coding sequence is TGTGCCAGCAGAGGACAGGGTGTTGAGATAAATGGCTACACCTTC.

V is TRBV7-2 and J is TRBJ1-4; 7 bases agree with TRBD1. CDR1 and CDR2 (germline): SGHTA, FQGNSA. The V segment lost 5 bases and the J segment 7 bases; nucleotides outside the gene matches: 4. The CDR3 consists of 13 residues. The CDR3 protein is CASSGNRGEKLFF. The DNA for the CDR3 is TGTGCCAGCAGCGGGAACAGGGGTGAAAAACTGTTTTTT.

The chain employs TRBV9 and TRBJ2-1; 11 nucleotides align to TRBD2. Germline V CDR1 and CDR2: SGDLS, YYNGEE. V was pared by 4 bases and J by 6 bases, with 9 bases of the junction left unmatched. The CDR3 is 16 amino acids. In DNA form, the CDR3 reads TGTGCCAGCAGCCCCCGACTAGCGGGAATACGCAATGAGCAGTTCTTC. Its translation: CASSPRLAGIRNEQFF.

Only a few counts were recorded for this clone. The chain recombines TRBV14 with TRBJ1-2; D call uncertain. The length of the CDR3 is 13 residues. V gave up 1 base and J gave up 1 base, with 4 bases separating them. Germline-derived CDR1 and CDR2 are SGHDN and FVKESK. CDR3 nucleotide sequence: TGTGCCAGCAGCCAAGTGGTTAACTATGGCTACACCTTC. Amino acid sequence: CASSQVVNYGYTF. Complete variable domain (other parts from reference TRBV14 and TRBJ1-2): EAGVTQFPSHSVIEKGQTVTLRCDPISGHDNLYWYRRVMGKEIKFLLHFVKESKQDESGMPNNRFLAERTGGTYSTLKVQPAELEDSGVYFCASSQVVNYGYTFGSGTRLTVV.

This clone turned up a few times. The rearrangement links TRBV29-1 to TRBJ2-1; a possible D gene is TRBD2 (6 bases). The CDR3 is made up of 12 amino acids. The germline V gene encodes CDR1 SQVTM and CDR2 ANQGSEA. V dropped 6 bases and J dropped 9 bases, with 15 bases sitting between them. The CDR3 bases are TGCAGCGTGGAGGGGCTGGGTATTGAGCAGTTCTTC. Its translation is CSVEGLGIEQFF.

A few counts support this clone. The DNA of the CDR3 is TGCGCCAGCAGCGGACAGGTTGGGGCCTACGAGCAGTACTTC. Translation gives CASSGQVGAYEQYF. The rearrangement joins TRBV5-1 to TRBJ2-7, with 7 bases matching TRBD1. Germline CDR1 SGHRS, CDR2 YFSETQ. This CDR3 is built from 14 residues. V lost 4 bases to trimming and J lost 2 bases; unmatched junction nucleotides: 6.

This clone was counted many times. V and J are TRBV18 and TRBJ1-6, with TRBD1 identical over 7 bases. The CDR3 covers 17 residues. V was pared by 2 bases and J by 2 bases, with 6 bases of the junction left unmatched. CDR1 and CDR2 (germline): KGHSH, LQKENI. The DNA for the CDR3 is TGTGCCAGCTCACCAGCGGGACAGCACCCCTATAATTCACCCCTCCACTTT. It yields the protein CASSPAGQHPYNSPLHF.

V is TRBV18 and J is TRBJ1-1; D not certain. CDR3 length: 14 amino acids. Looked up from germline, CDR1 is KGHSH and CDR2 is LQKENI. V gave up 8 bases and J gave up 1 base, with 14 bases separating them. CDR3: CASPTDPGNTEAFF. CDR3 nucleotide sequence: TGTGCCAGCCCCACCGATCCAGGGAACACTGAAGCTTTCTTT.

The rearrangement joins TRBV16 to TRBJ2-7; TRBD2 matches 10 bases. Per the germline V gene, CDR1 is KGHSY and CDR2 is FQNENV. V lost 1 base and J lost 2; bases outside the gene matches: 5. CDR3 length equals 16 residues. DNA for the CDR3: TGTGCCAGCAGCCAATGGATAGCGGGAGGAACCTACGAGCAGTACTTC. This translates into CASSQWIAGGTYEQYF.

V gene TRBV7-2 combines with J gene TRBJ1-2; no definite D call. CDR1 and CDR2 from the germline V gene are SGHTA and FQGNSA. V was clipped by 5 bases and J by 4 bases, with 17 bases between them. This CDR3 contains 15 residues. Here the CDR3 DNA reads TGTGCCAGCAGCCCCCGGGGAGCCATGACCTATGGCTACACCTTC. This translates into CASSPRGAMTYGYTF.

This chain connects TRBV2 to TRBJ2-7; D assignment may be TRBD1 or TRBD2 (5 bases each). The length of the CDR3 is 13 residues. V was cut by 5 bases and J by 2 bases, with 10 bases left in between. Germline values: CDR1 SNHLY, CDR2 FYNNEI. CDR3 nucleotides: TGTGCCAGCAGTCGGGACCGAACCTACGAGCAGTACTTC. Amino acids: CASSRDRTYEQYF.

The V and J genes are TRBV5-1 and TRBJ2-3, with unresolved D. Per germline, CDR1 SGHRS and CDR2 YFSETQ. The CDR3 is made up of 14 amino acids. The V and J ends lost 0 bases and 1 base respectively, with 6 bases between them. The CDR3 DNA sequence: TGCGCCAGCAGCTTGGTCGTAGGCACAGATACGCAGTATTTT. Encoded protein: CASSLVVGTDTQYF. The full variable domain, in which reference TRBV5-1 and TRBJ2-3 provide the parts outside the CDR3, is KAGVTQTPRYLIKTRGQQVTLSCSPISGHRSVSWYQQTPGQGLQFLFEYFSETQRNKGNFPGRFSGRQFSNSRSEMNVSTLELGDSALYLCASSLVVGTDTQYFGPGTRLTVL.

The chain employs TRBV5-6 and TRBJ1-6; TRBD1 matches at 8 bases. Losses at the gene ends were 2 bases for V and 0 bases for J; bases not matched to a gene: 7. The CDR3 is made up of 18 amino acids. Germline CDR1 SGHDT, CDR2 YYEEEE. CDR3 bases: TGTGCCAGCAGCTTAAACACAGGGGGTAGCTCCTATAATTCACCCCTCCACTTT. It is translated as CASSLNTGGSSYNSPLHF.

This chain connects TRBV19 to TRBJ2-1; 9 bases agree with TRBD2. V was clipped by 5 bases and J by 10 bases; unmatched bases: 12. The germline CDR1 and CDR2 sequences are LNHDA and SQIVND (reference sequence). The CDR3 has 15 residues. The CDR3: CASSVTSGPSGEQFF. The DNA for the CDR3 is TGTGCCAGTAGTGTGACTAGCGGCCCTTCCGGGGAGCAGTTCTTC.

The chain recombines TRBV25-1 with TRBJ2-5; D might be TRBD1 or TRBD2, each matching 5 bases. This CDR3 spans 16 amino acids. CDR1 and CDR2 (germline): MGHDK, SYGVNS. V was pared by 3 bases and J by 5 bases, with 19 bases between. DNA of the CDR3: TGTGCCAGCAGTGATCGGGACCTGCTTCAATGGGAGACCCAGTACTTC. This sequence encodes CASSDRDLLQWETQYF.

CDR3 loop: CASSLRQGATNRQSYEQYF. CDR3 nucleotide sequence: TGTGCCAGCAGCTTAAGGCAGGGAGCTACCAACCGACAGTCCTACGAGCAGTACTTC. This chain connects TRBV7-8 to TRBJ2-7; D tentatively fits TRBD1 or TRBD2 (5 bases each). Trimming removed 2 bases from V and 1 base from J, with 24 bases in between. The V gene's germline CDR1 is SGHVS and CDR2 FQNEAQ. The CDR3 covers 19 residues.

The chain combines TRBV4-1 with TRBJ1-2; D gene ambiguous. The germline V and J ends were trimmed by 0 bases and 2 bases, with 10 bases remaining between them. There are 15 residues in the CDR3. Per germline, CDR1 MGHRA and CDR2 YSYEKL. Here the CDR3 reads CASSQEAGQNYGYTF. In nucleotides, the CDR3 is TGCGCCAGCAGCCAAGAGGCCGGCCAAAACTATGGCTACACCTTC.

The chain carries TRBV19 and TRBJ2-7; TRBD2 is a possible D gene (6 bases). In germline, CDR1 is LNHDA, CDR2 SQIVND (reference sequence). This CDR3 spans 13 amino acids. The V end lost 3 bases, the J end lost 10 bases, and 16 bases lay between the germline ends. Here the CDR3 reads CASSIRRLALQYF. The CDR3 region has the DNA TGTGCCAGTAGTATCCGTCGCCTAGCGCTTCAGTACTTC.

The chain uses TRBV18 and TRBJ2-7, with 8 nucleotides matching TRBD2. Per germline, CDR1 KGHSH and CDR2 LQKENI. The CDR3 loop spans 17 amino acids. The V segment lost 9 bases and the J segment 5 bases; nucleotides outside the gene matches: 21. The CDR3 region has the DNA TGTGCCAGGGGGCACCCGAACATAAGCGGGAGTAATGACGAGCAGTACTTC. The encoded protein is CARGHPNISGSNDEQYF.

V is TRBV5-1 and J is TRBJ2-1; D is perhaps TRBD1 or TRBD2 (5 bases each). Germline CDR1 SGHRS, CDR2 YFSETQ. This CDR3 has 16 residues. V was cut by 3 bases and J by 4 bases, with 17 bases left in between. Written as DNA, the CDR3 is TGCGCCAGCAGCTCGGGGTTTGACAGAATTTACAATGAGCAGTTCTTC. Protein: CASSSGFDRIYNEQFF.

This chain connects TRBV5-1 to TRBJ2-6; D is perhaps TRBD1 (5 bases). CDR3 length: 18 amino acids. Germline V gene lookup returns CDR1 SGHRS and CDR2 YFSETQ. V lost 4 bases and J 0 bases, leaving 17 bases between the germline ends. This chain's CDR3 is CASSPRQLPLSGANVLTF. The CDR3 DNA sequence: TGCGCCAGCAGCCCTCGACAGCTGCCCCTCTCTGGGGCCAACGTCCTGACTTTC.

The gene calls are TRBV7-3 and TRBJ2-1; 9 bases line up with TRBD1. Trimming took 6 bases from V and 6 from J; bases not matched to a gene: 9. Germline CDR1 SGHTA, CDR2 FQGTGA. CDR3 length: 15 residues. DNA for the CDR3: TGTGCCAGCAGTCGGGACAGGGACTGGGTCAATGAGCAGTTCTTC. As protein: CASSRDRDWVNEQFF.